This T cell receptor (beta chain) stems from a study of T cells in localized non-small cell lung cancer. Study observations and caveats: Tumor trailed uninvolved adjacent lung in T cell clonality, which peaked there.

With regard to this clone: Its antigen is undetermined.

Germline CDR1 is SGHVS and CDR2 is FQNEAQ. The V and J ends lost 3 bases and 6 bases, in that order; junction bases with no gene match: 2. This CDR3 has 14 amino acids. Profiled with immunoSEQ multiplex PCR; TCRdb holds only in-frame clones, not every one. The repertoire holds 75,000 to 95,000 clones, with 80% as singletons. This sequence originates from a man aged 40 to 69 with stage II squamous cell lung carcinoma. The material was PBMCs, obtained before any cancer treatment. This sequence joins TRBV7-8 and TRBJ2-4, with 10 bases matching TRBD2. The CDR3 sequence: CASSFSGRLNIQYF. CDR3 bases: TGTGCCAGCAGCTTTAGCGGGAGGCTAAACATTCAGTACTTC.